The next 11 T cell receptor beta chains were all read from a single sample in a study of cytomegalovirus exposure and HLA in healthy donors. PCR employed 60 Vbeta and 13 Jbeta primers. Some clones are missing from TCRdb's copy, which holds only in-frame ones; the method was immunoSEQ multiplex PCR. The sample carries 100,000 to 150,000 clones, about 83% recorded once. Source material: PBMCs. Receptors originate from a girl between 2 and 10 years old in good health and CMV-seronegative.

The rearrangement links TRBV9 to TRBJ1-1; D perhaps matches TRBD1 (5 bases). Germline V gives CDR1 SGDLS, CDR2 YYNGEE. V was shortened by 0 bases and J by 4 bases, with 10 bases between the two germline ends. The CDR3 has 14 residues. DNA of the CDR3: TGTGCCAGCAGCGTAGACGGAAGGGGCACTGAAGCTTTCTTT. Translated, it gives CASSVDGRGTEAFF.

The V call is TRBV15, the J call TRBJ1-6; D may be TRBD1 (6 bases). The germline V and J ends were trimmed by 0 bases and 5 bases, with 11 bases remaining between them. This CDR3 spans 16 amino acids. Per the germline V gene, CDR1 is LNHNV and CDR2 is YYDKDF (reference sequence). The CDR3 coding sequence is TGTGCCACCAGCAGAGACTATGGGGGCGATAATTCACCCCTCCACTTT. The encoded protein is CATSRDYGGDNSPLHF.

The chain has TRBV10-2 and TRBJ1-2; D remains unclear. Germline V CDR1 and CDR2: WSHSY, SAAADI. V was trimmed by 3 bases and J by 4 bases, leaving 3 bases between them. This CDR3 is 11 amino acids long. The CDR3, as DNA: TGCGCCAGCAGTGACAGCTATGGCTACACCTTC. It yields the protein CASSDSYGYTF.

This rearrangement joins TRBV6-1 to TRBJ2-2; the D gene is possibly TRBD1 (6 bases). Trimming removed 8 bases from V and 0 bases from J, with 13 bases in between. The CDR3 runs 15 residues. Germline loops: CDR1 MNHNS, CDR2 SASEGT. As DNA, the CDR3 is TGTGCCAGCGCCGGGACACACCCGAACACCGGGGAGCTGTTTTTT. Its translation: CASAGTHPNTGELFF.

V and J are TRBV29-1 and TRBJ1-2; D not resolved. The CDR3 sequence is 13 residues long. Germline V gene lookup returns CDR1 SQVTM and CDR2 ANQGSEA. Trimming pared 3 bases from V and 4 bases from J, leaving 12 bases between. CDR3 sequence reads: CSVEPFEFYGYTF. CDR3 in DNA: TGCAGCGTTGAGCCTTTTGAGTTCTATGGCTACACCTTC.

The chain has TRBV27 and TRBJ2-5; D is perhaps TRBD2 (5 bases). The end of the DNA is better explained by TRBJ2-7, so the J call may be wrong. Germline assignment: CDR1 MNHEY and CDR2 SMNVEV (reference sequence). CDR3 length equals 14 residues. The CDR3 spells CASSTSGSSYEQYF. The CDR3 DNA reads as TGTGCCAGCAGCACCTCGGGAAGCTCCTACGAGCAGTACTTC.

This rearrangement joins TRBV29-1 to TRBJ2-2; 7 bases line up with TRBD2. This CDR3 comprises 13 residues. J lost 2 bases, V lost 8 bases, and 5 bases had no gene match. Germline CDR1 reads SQVTM; CDR2 reads ANQGSEA. In DNA, the CDR3 is TGCAGCATCAGAGCGGGAAACACCGGGGAGCTGTTTTTT. Its protein is CSIRAGNTGELFF.

This chain links TRBV4-2 with TRBJ1-2; D gene ambiguous. Germline V CDR1 and CDR2: LGHNA, YNFKEQ. V lost 1 base to trimming and J lost 2 bases, with 8 bases between them. CDR3 length: 14 residues. DNA for the CDR3: TGTGCCAGCAGCCAAGTTAGAGGGAACTATGGCTACACCTTC. Translated: CASSQVRGNYGYTF.

The chain uses TRBV4-2 and TRBJ2-1; D possibly corresponds to TRBD2 (7 bases). CDR1 and CDR2 (germline): LGHNA, YNFKEQ. The CDR3 loop spans 16 amino acids. Trimming shortened V by 1 base and J by 3 bases, and 13 bases separated the two germline ends. The CDR3 loop reads CASSQGPGGRYNEQFF. CDR3 coding DNA: TGTGCCAGCAGCCAAGGACCGGGGGGCCGCTACAATGAGCAGTTCTTC.

This chain joins TRBV27 and TRBJ1-2, with 10 bases fitting TRBD1. CDR3 length equals 16 residues. CDR1 and CDR2 from the germline V gene are MNHEY and SMNVEV (reference sequence). Germline trimming cut 6 bases from V and 4 bases from J; bases unmatched to any gene: 11. CDR3 nucleotide sequence: TGTGCCAGCAGCCTCGCCGGGACAGGGGCCCTCTATGGCTACACCTTC. Protein: CASSLAGTGALYGYTF.

This chain joins TRBV30 and TRBJ2-5; no reliable D call. The end of the DNA aligns better with TRBJ2-7, so the J call may be wrong. The CDR3 is 14 amino acids. The germline gives CDR1 GTSNPN, CDR2 SVGIG (reference sequence). This CDR3 reads CAVGAVTDFYEQYF. The CDR3 nucleotides read TGTGCCGTCGGAGCCGTCACCGATTTCTACGAGCAGTACTTC.